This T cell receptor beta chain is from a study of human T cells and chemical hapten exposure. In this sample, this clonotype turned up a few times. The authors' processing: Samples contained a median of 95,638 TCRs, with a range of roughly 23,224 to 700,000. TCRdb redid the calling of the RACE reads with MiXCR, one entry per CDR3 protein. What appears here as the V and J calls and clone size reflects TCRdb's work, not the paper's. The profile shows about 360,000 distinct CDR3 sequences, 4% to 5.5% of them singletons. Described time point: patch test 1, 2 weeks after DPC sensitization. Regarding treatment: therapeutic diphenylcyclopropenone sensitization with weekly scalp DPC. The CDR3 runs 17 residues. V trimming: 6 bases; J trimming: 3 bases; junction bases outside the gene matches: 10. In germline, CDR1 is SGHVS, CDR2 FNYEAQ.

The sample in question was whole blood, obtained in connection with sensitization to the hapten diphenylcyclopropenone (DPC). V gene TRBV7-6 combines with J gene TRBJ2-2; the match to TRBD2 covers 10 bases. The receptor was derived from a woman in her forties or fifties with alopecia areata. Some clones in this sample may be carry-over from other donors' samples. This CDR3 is CASRSLAGVRDTGELFF. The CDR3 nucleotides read TGTGCCAGCAGGTCGCTAGCGGGAGTTAGGGACACCGGGGAGCTGTTTTTT.